This is a list of T cell receptor beta chains from one sample in a study of OX40 agonist ivuxolimab in advanced cancers. Assay: immunoSEQ multiplex PCR; the TCRdb copy retains only in-frame clones and omits some. This table has approximately 80,000 clones, 80% to 95% appearing once. The sequenced sample was CD4+ or CD8+ T cells sorted from blood, obtained in a trial of the OX40 agonist ivuxolimab. The source of these receptors is an adult with an advanced solid tumor such as melanoma, head and neck, liver or kidney cancer. Both conserved end residues are part of each CDR3. A D gene is named only where the DNA matches it firmly. Clone size appears in some rows only: once, few, many, or a class for an expanded clone.

clone_size | j_call | v_call | d_call | cdr3_nt | cdr3_aa
- | TRBJ2-2 | TRBV6-5 | - | TGTGCCAGCAGAGAGGACCCCAGGGCGGCCGGGGAGCTGTTTTTT | CASREDPRAAGELFF
- | TRBJ2-1 | TRBV9 | - | TGTGCCAGCAGCGTAGACGGTACCCCCTACAATGAGCAGTTCTTC | CASSVDGTPYNEQFF
- | TRBJ2-5 | TRBV5-4 | TRBD2 | TGTGCCAGCAGCTTGGCTAGCGGGTTCCAAGAGACCCAGTACTTC | CASSLASGFQETQYF
- | TRBJ2-7 | TRBV27 | TRBD2 | TGTGCCAGCAGCCGACTAGCGGGAGTACCCCACGAGCAGTACTTC | CASSRLAGVPHEQYF
- | TRBJ2-5 | TRBV28 | TRBD1 | TGTGCCAGCAGCAGACAGGGTGGTACCGAGACCCAGTACTTC | CASSRQGGTETQYF
once | TRBJ2-7 | TRBV11-3 | - | TGTGCCAGCAGCTTAGGGGTGGGGAAGACCTACGAGCAGTACTTC | CASSLGVGKTYEQYF
once | TRBJ1-3 | TRBV10-3 | TRBD1 | TGTGCCAGCAATGTCCCGGGACAGGGGTCTGGAAACACCATATATTTT | CASNVPGQGSGNTIYF
few | TRBJ1-5 | TRBV5-1 | TRBD1 | TGCGCCAGCAGCACCGGACAGGTTAATCAGCCCCAGCATTTT | CASSTGQVNQPQHF
- | TRBJ2-1 | TRBV30 | - | TGTGCCTGGAATCTCGGGACCACCTACAATGAGCAGTTCTTC | CAWNLGTTYNEQFF
- | TRBJ2-7 | TRBV5-1 | TRBD2 | TGCGCCAGCAGCTCAAGACTAGCGCCTTACGAGCAGTACTTC | CASSSRLAPYEQYF
- | TRBJ2-7 | TRBV6-6 | TRBD1 | TGTGCCAGCAGTCTATCGCACAGGGGCTACGAGCAGTACTTC | CASSLSHRGYEQYF
- | TRBJ2-1 | TRBV11-2 | TRBD2 | TGTGCCAGCAGCCCCCTAGCGGGTAAGCGGGGTGAGCAGTTCTTC | CASSPLAGKRGEQFF
- | TRBJ2-7 | TRBV30 | - | TGTGCCGGGGAAGCGAGCTCCTACGAGCAGTACTTC | CAGEASSYEQYF
- | TRBJ1-4 | TRBV10-3 | TRBD1 | TGTGCCATCAGTGATGGACAGGGTGAAAAACTGTTTTTT | CAISDGQGEKLFF
- | TRBJ2-5 | TRBV15 | TRBD1 | TGTGCCACCAGCTTAACTCTGGACAGGGGAAATCGGGGGACCCAGTACTTC | CATSLTLDRGNRGTQYF
- | TRBJ2-5 | TRBV29-1 | TRBD2 | TGCAGCGTCCCTCGAGCGGGAGGTGTGCAAGAGACCCAGTACTTC | CSVPRAGGVQETQYF
- | TRBJ2-1 | TRBV9 | TRBD2 | TGTGCCAGCAGCGTGGACCCTAGCGGGAGGGCCGGCAATGAGCAGTTCTTC | CASSVDPSGRAGNEQFF
- | TRBJ2-2 | TRBV7-9 | TRBD2 | TGTGCCAGCAGTTGGACTAGCGGGAACACCGGGGAGCTGTTTTTT | CASSWTSGNTGELFF
once | TRBJ1-1 | TRBV6-6 | - | TGTGCCAGCAGTAGAATCACCGGGGGGCGAGGGACTGAAGCTTTCTTT | CASSRITGGRGTEAFF
- | TRBJ2-3 | TRBV28 | TRBD2 | TGTGCCAGCAGTTTAACTCTAGCGGGAGTGGATACGCAGTATTTT | CASSLTLAGVDTQYF
- | TRBJ2-3 | TRBV9 | - | TGTGCCAGCAACCCGCCCGGCACAGATACGCAGTATTTT | CASNPPGTDTQYF
few | TRBJ1-1 | TRBV30 | TRBD1 | TGTGCCTGGAGTGCCTGGGACAGGGATAGGACTGAAGCTTTCTTT | CAWSAWDRDRTEAFF
- | TRBJ2-1 | TRBV5-6 | TRBD2 | TGTGCCAGCAGCTTGCGGCTAGCGGGAGGGATTAGGGAGCAGTTCTTC | CASSLRLAGGIREQFF
- | TRBJ2-5 | TRBV28 | TRBD1 | TGTGCCAGCACCGACAGGGGCTGGTACCAAGAGACCCAGTACTTC | CASTDRGWYQETQYF
- | TRBJ1-1 | TRBV7-2 | - | TGTGCCAGCACCACCGGGAACACTGAAGCTTTCTTT | CASTTGNTEAFF
few | TRBJ2-1 | TRBV5-1 | TRBD2 | TGCGCCAGCAGCAGTTTAGGCGGGAGCAATGAGCAGTTCTTC | CASSSLGGSNEQFF
- | TRBJ1-4 | TRBV5-1 | - | TGCGCCAGCAGCTTGGGCGGTTCGAATGAAAAACTGTTTTTT | CASSLGGSNEKLFF
- | TRBJ2-7 | TRBV6-6 | TRBD2 | TGTGCCAGCAGTGCCGGGACTAGCGGCTACGAGCAGTACTTC | CASSAGTSGYEQYF
few | TRBJ1-5 | TRBV19 | - | TGTGCCAGTACCGCGGGGGGGCGGTCCCCGACCCAGCATTTT | CASTAGGRSPTQHF
- | TRBJ1-1 | TRBV5-1 | TRBD1 | TGCGCCAGCACCCGGACAGGGTTGGTCACTGAAGCTTTCTTT | CASTRTGLVTEAFF
- | TRBJ1-5 | TRBV4-1 | - | TGCGCCAGCAGCCAAGATCTGGGATGGAGCAATCAGCCCCAGCATTTT | CASSQDLGWSNQPQHF
- | TRBJ2-7 | TRBV30 | TRBD1 | TGTGCCTGGAGACGGACAGGGCCGAGGCACGAGCAGTACTTC | CAWRRTGPRHEQYF
- | TRBJ2-5 | TRBV11-3 | - | TGTGCCAGCAGCTCTGACAGCGCTGAGACCCAGTACTTC | CASSSDSAETQYF
- | TRBJ2-5 | TRBV29-1 | TRBD2 | TGCAGCGTTGAAGATGTCCGCGGGAGTGGTCGAGAGACCCAGTACTTC | CSVEDVRGSGRETQYF
- | TRBJ1-2 | TRBV19 | - | TGTGCCAGTAGTATTGGCAGGAATGAAGGCTACACCTTC | CASSIGRNEGYTF
- | TRBJ2-7 | TRBV6-1 | TRBD1 | TGTGCCAGTTGGGACAGACCCTACGAGCAGTACTTC | CASWDRPYEQYF
- | TRBJ1-5 | TRBV30 | - | TGTGCCTGGAGTGTAGATCCCGGGCAGGGGAAGGGTATGAGAAATCAGCCCCAGCATTTT | CAWSVDPGQGKGMRNQPQHF
- | TRBJ2-7 | TRBV5-1 | - | TGCGCCAGCAGCTTGGACTCCATCTTCGTCGACGAGCAGTACTTC | CASSLDSIFVDEQYF
- | TRBJ2-1 | TRBV6-4 | TRBD2 | TGTGCCAGCAGAAAGCGGGAGTATCAGGATGAGCAGTTCTTC | CASRKREYQDEQFF
- | TRBJ2-5 | TRBV4-1 | TRBD2 | TGCGCCAGCAGCCAAGAGTCTAGGCTAGCGGGAGAGACCCAGTACTTC | CASSQESRLAGETQYF
few | TRBJ1-5 | TRBV2 | - | TGTGCCAGCAGTCCCCAAGAGCAGCCCCAGCATTTT | CASSPQEQPQHF
few | TRBJ1-2 | TRBV5-1 | - | TGCGCCAGCAGCTTACGGAACTATGGCTACACCTTC | CASSLRNYGYTF
- | TRBJ1-3 | TRBV5-4 | - | TGTGCCAGCAGCACCAGAGGCAGGTGGGGACTCTCTGGAAACACCATATATTTT | CASSTRGRWGLSGNTIYF
- | TRBJ1-2 | TRBV28 | - | TGTGCCAGCAGTTTAGGAGCCCGGGGGGCGTCGGATGGCTACACCTTC | CASSLGARGASDGYTF
- | TRBJ2-7 | TRBV18 | TRBD2 | TGTGCCAGCTCGCCAGGGTCGGGAGCGGGAGGGCCAAACGAGCAGTACTTC | CASSPGSGAGGPNEQYF
- | TRBJ2-1 | TRBV2 | - | TGTGCCAGCAGCAGGGGATCCTACAATGAGCAGTTCTTC | CASSRGSYNEQFF
- | TRBJ1-3 | TRBV5-4 | - | TGTGCCAGCAGGATACAGGGTTCTGGAAACACCATATATTTT | CASRIQGSGNTIYF